This T cell receptor beta chain derives from a study of beta chain features in type 1 diabetes. Findings of the study overall: Among all four CD4+ subsets, Type 1 diabetes patients had TCRB CDR3s that were moderately but significantly shorter.

Reverse transcribing all isolated RNA meant expressed TCRB transcripts were sequenced. Clones were read by immunoSEQ multiplex PCR, and TCRdb kept only the in-frame ones, dropping some. The sample consists of over 25,000 clones, 45% to 65% of them appearing once. This clone was recorded a few times. Its antigen is not known. This CDR3 spans 14 amino acids. The germline CDR1 and CDR2 sequences are KGHSH and LQKENI. The V and J ends lost 2 bases and 10 bases respectively, with 15 bases between them. The clonotype originates from a woman between 18 and 29 years old with type 1 diabetes. What was sequenced was Tregs from blood. The chain has TRBV18 and TRBJ2-1, with a weak D call TRBD2 (6 bases). CDR3 protein: CASSPAAGRGEQFF. For the CDR3, the DNA is TGTGCCAGCTCACCAGCGGCGGGGCGGGGCGAGCAGTTCTTC.